This TCR beta chain is from a study of response to subunit inactivated influenza vaccine. Overall study findings and caveats: Authors suggested each seasonal influenza vaccination recruits few new T cells.

This clonotype occurred a few times. Its cognate antigen is unknown. One entry per CDR3 protein results from TCRdb running MiXCR on the RT-PCR reads. Here the sample spans approximately 500,000 distinct CDR3 sequences, 10% to 15% being singletons. The CDR3 consists of 14 residues. V shed 6 bases, J shed 2 bases, and the junction held 1 base outside the gene matches. This sequence was found in a man aged 50-59 years who received an inactivated influenza vaccine. Sequences were derived from PBMCs from blood, sampled 40 to 50 days after vaccination. The chain recombines TRBV12-3 or TRBV12-4 with TRBJ2-5, with 12 bases identical to TRBD2. CDR3 nucleotides: TGTGCCAGCAGCACTAGCGGGGGGCAAGAGACCCAGTACTTC. Translated: CASSTSGGQETQYF.